This entry is about one T cell receptor (beta chain). These data are taken from a study of blood T cell repertoires in COVID-19. In the source study's methods: The assay estimated nucleated cells by amplifying reference gene primers. Using immunoSEQ multiplex PCR, the repertoire was profiled, and TCRdb retains in-frame clones only, with some absent. That table furnishes V, J and clone size, whereas the DNA furnished D and trimming. The sample contains some 200,000 clones, about 88% of which appear only once. This CDR3 region has 18 residues. Germline CDR1 and CDR2: SGHDN and FVKESK. V trimming: 0 bases; J trimming: 5 bases; junction bases outside the gene matches: 13.

Input material: peripheral blood. This TCR derives from a man aged 50 to 59 who had recovered from COVID-19. The J gene is TRBJ2-3, the V gene TRBV14; 8 bases are shared with TRBD2. The CDR3 nucleotides read TGTGCCAGCAGCCAAGAACCCTTCGCGGGAGGAGCAAGAGATACGCAGTATTTT. Translated: CASSQEPFAGGARDTQYF.